Listed below are T cell receptor beta chains from one sample, sequenced in a study of T cell changes during pregnancy in multiple sclerosis. TCRdb keeps only in-frame clones here, not all; method: immunoSEQ multiplex PCR. The table records more than 50,000 clones, around 90% of them present only once. The starting material was peripheral blood, obtained after pregnancy. Every receptor here comes from a female donor in good health, enrolled as a control in a pregnancy study. CDR3s include the opening cysteine and the closing phenylalanine or tryptophan. Each record gives: V gene, J gene, clone size, D gene, CDR3 protein, CDR3 DNA. A D gene is named only where the DNA matches it firmly. Clone size is stated in some rows and not others, as once, few, many or a class when expanded.

v_call: TRBV27
j_call: TRBJ1-5
clone_size: -
d_call: -
cdr3_aa: CASSPTVKGGNQPQHF
cdr3_nt: TGTGCCAGCAGTCCGACAGTCAAAGGAGGCAATCAGCCCCAGCATTTT

v_call: TRBV9
j_call: TRBJ2-5
clone_size: -
d_call: -
cdr3_aa: CASSVGGYQETQYF
cdr3_nt: TGTGCCAGCAGCGTAGGAGGATACCAAGAGACCCAGTACTTC

v_call: TRBV4-1
j_call: TRBJ1-2
clone_size: -
d_call: TRBD1
cdr3_aa: CASSQEDRGHYGYTF
cdr3_nt: TGCGCCAGCAGCCAGGAGGACAGGGGGCACTATGGCTACACCTTC

v_call: TRBV27
j_call: TRBJ2-1
clone_size: -
d_call: TRBD2
cdr3_aa: CASSLYSGGASYNEQFF
cdr3_nt: TGTGCCAGCAGTTTATATAGCGGGGGGGCATCCTACAATGAGCAGTTCTTC

v_call: TRBV4-2
j_call: TRBJ2-3
clone_size: -
d_call: -
cdr3_aa: CASSQEHRFGTDTQYF
cdr3_nt: TGTGCCAGCAGCCAAGAACACAGGTTTGGCACAGATACGCAGTATTTT

v_call: TRBV6-5
j_call: TRBJ2-3
clone_size: -
d_call: -
cdr3_aa: CASSYREGADTQYF
cdr3_nt: TGTGCCAGCAGTTACCGAGAGGGCGCAGATACGCAGTATTTT

v_call: TRBV19
j_call: TRBJ2-1
clone_size: -
d_call: -
cdr3_aa: CASRRDSEQFF
cdr3_nt: TGTGCCAGCCGCCGGGACTCTGAGCAGTTCTTC

v_call: TRBV5-4
j_call: TRBJ2-1
clone_size: -
d_call: -
cdr3_aa: CASSLGRVEQFF
cdr3_nt: TGTGCCAGCAGCTTGGGGAGGGTTGAGCAGTTCTTC

v_call: TRBV18
j_call: TRBJ2-5
clone_size: once
d_call: TRBD1
cdr3_aa: CASSPGTGRETQYF
cdr3_nt: TGTGCCAGCTCACCAGGGACAGGGAGAGAGACCCAGTACTTC

v_call: TRBV7-9
j_call: TRBJ2-7
clone_size: -
d_call: TRBD1
cdr3_aa: CASSSLWDRGQYF
cdr3_nt: TGTGCCAGCAGCTCCCTCTGGGACAGGGGGCAGTACTTC

v_call: TRBV29-1
j_call: TRBJ1-1
clone_size: -
d_call: -
cdr3_aa: CSVRGGRTEAFF
cdr3_nt: TGCAGCGTTCGAGGAGGGCGGACTGAAGCTTTCTTT

v_call: TRBV18
j_call: TRBJ1-5
clone_size: -
d_call: TRBD1
cdr3_aa: CASSSTGGGQPQHF
cdr3_nt: TGTGCCAGCTCATCGACAGGGGGCGGGCAGCCCCAGCATTTT

v_call: TRBV30
j_call: TRBJ1-1
clone_size: -
d_call: -
cdr3_aa: CAWVSFEAFF
cdr3_nt: TGTGCCTGGGTGAGTTTTGAAGCTTTCTTT

v_call: TRBV19
j_call: TRBJ1-1
clone_size: few
d_call: -
cdr3_aa: CASSIVVETEAFF
cdr3_nt: TGTGCCAGTAGTATCGTAGTGGAGACTGAAGCTTTCTTT

v_call: TRBV28
j_call: TRBJ1-5
clone_size: -
d_call: -
cdr3_aa: CASSLVSGLRHF
cdr3_nt: TGTGCCAGCAGTTTGGTTAGCGGCCTGCGGCATTTT

v_call: TRBV6-8
j_call: TRBJ2-7
clone_size: -
d_call: TRBD1
cdr3_aa: CASSPTTGGPSYEQYF
cdr3_nt: TGTGCCAGCAGCCCAACCACAGGGGGCCCCTCCTACGAGCAGTACTTC

v_call: TRBV27
j_call: TRBJ2-3
clone_size: -
d_call: -
cdr3_aa: CASSLSAPTDTQYF
cdr3_nt: TGTGCCAGCAGTTTATCGGCCCCCACAGATACGCAGTATTTT

v_call: TRBV7-2
j_call: TRBJ2-5
clone_size: -
d_call: TRBD1
cdr3_aa: CASSLRGQGGETQYF
cdr3_nt: TGTGCCAGCAGCTTAAGGGGACAGGGTGGAGAGACCCAGTACTTC

v_call: TRBV23-1
j_call: TRBJ2-1
clone_size: -
d_call: -
cdr3_aa: CASRDFLTSYNEQFF
cdr3_nt: TGCGCCAGCAGGGACTTTCTGACCTCCTACAATGAGCAGTTCTTC

v_call: TRBV27
j_call: TRBJ2-3
clone_size: -
d_call: -
cdr3_aa: CASTPGAAGQDTQYF
cdr3_nt: TGTGCCAGCACCCCTGGGGCTGCAGGGCAAGATACGCAGTATTTT

v_call: TRBV6-1
j_call: TRBJ1-1
clone_size: few
d_call: TRBD1
cdr3_aa: CASSEQGDTEAFF
cdr3_nt: TGTGCCAGCAGTGAACAGGGGGACACTGAAGCTTTCTTT

v_call: TRBV9
j_call: TRBJ2-3
clone_size: once
d_call: -
cdr3_aa: CASSVGGGSTDTQYF
cdr3_nt: TGTGCCAGCAGCGTAGGCGGCGGGAGCACAGATACGCAGTATTTT

v_call: TRBV6-1
j_call: TRBJ1-6
clone_size: -
d_call: -
cdr3_aa: CATVTPGRGNSPLHF
cdr3_nt: TGTGCCACCGTAACCCCGGGACGGGGGAATTCACCCCTCCACTTT

v_call: TRBV27
j_call: TRBJ2-2
clone_size: -
d_call: -
cdr3_aa: CASSLSTGGALNTGELFF
cdr3_nt: TGTGCCAGCAGTTTATCGACGGGGGGCGCGTTGAACACCGGGGAGCTGTTTTTT

v_call: TRBV28
j_call: TRBJ2-7
clone_size: -
d_call: -
cdr3_aa: CASSSPGTRTYEQYF
cdr3_nt: TGTGCCAGCAGTTCCCCGGGGACAAGAACCTACGAGCAGTACTTC

v_call: TRBV10-3
j_call: TRBJ1-6
clone_size: -
d_call: -
cdr3_aa: CAISELSPRSYNSPLHF
cdr3_nt: TGTGCCATCAGTGAGTTGTCTCCACGGTCCTATAATTCACCCCTCCACTTT

v_call: TRBV27
j_call: TRBJ1-1
clone_size: -
d_call: -
cdr3_aa: CASSIGWTANTEAFF
cdr3_nt: TGTGCCAGCAGTATTGGTTGGACTGCGAACACTGAAGCTTTCTTT

v_call: TRBV6-5
j_call: TRBJ1-6
clone_size: -
d_call: -
cdr3_aa: CASTPRGGLNSPLHF
cdr3_nt: TGTGCCAGCACTCCCCGGGGGGGTCTCAATTCACCCCTCCACTTT

v_call: TRBV4-1
j_call: TRBJ2-5
clone_size: -
d_call: -
cdr3_aa: CASSKERLQETQYF
cdr3_nt: TGCGCCAGCAGCAAAGAGAGACTGCAAGAGACCCAGTACTTC

v_call: TRBV9
j_call: TRBJ2-2
clone_size: -
d_call: TRBD1
cdr3_aa: CASSSPPGQGVRTGELFF
cdr3_nt: TGTGCCAGCAGCTCCCCTCCGGGACAGGGTGTTCGGACCGGGGAGCTGTTTTTT

v_call: TRBV7-9
j_call: TRBJ1-1
clone_size: -
d_call: TRBD1
cdr3_aa: CASSLAGTGLAEAFF
cdr3_nt: TGTGCCAGCAGCTTAGCGGGGACAGGGCTCGCTGAAGCTTTCTTT

v_call: TRBV7-8
j_call: TRBJ1-1
clone_size: -
d_call: -
cdr3_aa: CASSSSGGKGLEAFF
cdr3_nt: TGTGCCAGCAGCTCCTCTGGGGGCAAGGGGCTTGAAGCTTTCTTT

v_call: TRBV5-4
j_call: TRBJ2-5
clone_size: -
d_call: TRBD2
cdr3_aa: CASSPGRVASGGPGETQYF
cdr3_nt: TGTGCCAGCAGCCCTGGGAGGGTGGCTAGCGGGGGCCCTGGGGAGACCCAGTACTTC

v_call: TRBV5-1
j_call: TRBJ1-2
clone_size: -
d_call: TRBD1
cdr3_aa: CASSSTGAQNGYTF
cdr3_nt: TGCGCCAGCAGCTCTACAGGGGCTCAGAATGGCTACACCTTC

v_call: TRBV5-1
j_call: TRBJ2-4
clone_size: -
d_call: TRBD2
cdr3_aa: CASSRTSGGSGNIQYF
cdr3_nt: TGCGCCAGCAGCCGTACTAGCGGGGGGTCAGGAAACATTCAGTACTTC

v_call: TRBV19
j_call: TRBJ1-1
clone_size: -
d_call: -
cdr3_aa: CASSNREGYTEAFF
cdr3_nt: TGTGCCAGTAGTAACAGGGAAGGTTACACTGAAGCTTTCTTT

v_call: TRBV14
j_call: TRBJ2-5
clone_size: -
d_call: -
cdr3_aa: CASSQTTGGEETQYF
cdr3_nt: TGTGCCAGCAGCCAAACCACAGGAGGGGAGGAGACCCAGTACTTC

v_call: TRBV4-1
j_call: TRBJ1-1
clone_size: -
d_call: TRBD1
cdr3_aa: CVSSQQGARNTEAFF
cdr3_nt: TGCGTCAGCAGCCAACAGGGGGCAAGGAACACTGAAGCTTTCTTT

v_call: TRBV5-1
j_call: TRBJ2-7
clone_size: -
d_call: -
cdr3_aa: CASRDSDAYEQYF
cdr3_nt: TGCGCCAGCAGAGACAGCGATGCCTACGAGCAGTACTTC

v_call: TRBV5-6
j_call: TRBJ2-1
clone_size: once
d_call: -
cdr3_aa: CASKGKGAYNEQFF
cdr3_nt: TGTGCCAGCAAAGGGAAAGGGGCCTACAATGAGCAGTTCTTC

v_call: TRBV11-2
j_call: TRBJ1-3
clone_size: -
d_call: TRBD1
cdr3_aa: CASSIDRAAGNTIYF
cdr3_nt: TGTGCCAGCAGCATCGACAGGGCCGCCGGAAACACCATATATTTT

v_call: TRBV5-1
j_call: TRBJ2-7
clone_size: -
d_call: TRBD1
cdr3_aa: CASSLNRGMNEQYF
cdr3_nt: TGCGCCAGCAGCTTGAACAGGGGGATGAACGAGCAGTACTTC

v_call: TRBV7-7
j_call: TRBJ2-7
clone_size: once
d_call: -
cdr3_aa: CASSPSTGHIYEQYF
cdr3_nt: TGTGCCAGCAGCCCCTCCACGGGACACATCTACGAGCAGTACTTC

v_call: TRBV6-4
j_call: TRBJ2-3
clone_size: -
d_call: -
cdr3_aa: CASSDSSSTDTQYF
cdr3_nt: TGTGCCAGCAGTGACTCGTCTAGCACAGATACGCAGTATTTT

v_call: TRBV7-6
j_call: TRBJ2-7
clone_size: -
d_call: -
cdr3_aa: CASSYTSQGVYEQYF
cdr3_nt: TGTGCCAGCAGTTATACGTCACAGGGAGTATACGAGCAGTACTTC

v_call: TRBV9
j_call: TRBJ2-2
clone_size: once
d_call: TRBD1
cdr3_aa: CASSSRRGQTNTGELFF
cdr3_nt: TGTGCCAGCAGCTCCCGTAGGGGACAGACGAACACCGGGGAGCTGTTTTTT

v_call: TRBV6-1
j_call: TRBJ2-5
clone_size: -
d_call: -
cdr3_aa: CASSRGMWETQYF
cdr3_nt: TGTGCCAGCAGCCGGGGAATGTGGGAGACCCAGTACTTC

v_call: TRBV5-1
j_call: TRBJ2-6
clone_size: -
d_call: TRBD2
cdr3_aa: CASSLEVSGSSGANVLTF
cdr3_nt: TGCGCCAGCAGCTTGGAAGTAAGCGGGAGCTCTGGGGCCAACGTCCTGACTTTC